This section outlines one TCR beta chain sequence together with its context. This entry is derived from a study of T cell responses to AZD1222 COVID-19 vaccine. Assay: immunoSEQ multiplex PCR; the TCRdb copy retains only in-frame clones and omits some. The sample consists of 130,000 or so clones, over 90% of them appearing once. Trimming removed 0 bases at V and 9 bases at J, with 12 bases between. CDR1 is SGHTA, CDR2 FQGNSA, per germline. The CDR3 covers 14 residues. Sequencing used peripheral blood, obtained on day 0 of AZD1222 vaccination. The chain recombines TRBV7-2 with TRBJ2-1; the D gene is possibly TRBD2 (6 bases). The receptor's source is an adult in good health. The CDR3 DNA follows: TGTGCCAGCAGCTTAGCTGAGGGGACTTCTGAGCAGTTCTTC. Amino acids: CASSLAEGTSEQFF. Variable domain in full (rest from reference TRBV7-2 and TRBJ2-1): GAGVSQSPSNKVTEKGKDVELRCDPISGHTALYWYRQSLGQGLEFLIYFQGNSAPDKSGLPSDRFSAERTGGSVSTLTIQRTQQEDSAVYLCASSLAEGTSEQFFGPGTRLTVL.